This T cell receptor (beta chain) was documented in a study of persistence of HIV-infected CD4 T cells. Overlapping HIV-1 Gag 15-mer peptides at 1 ug per peptide per mL were used. Sorted nonresponding memory CD4+ T cells were CD40L-negative, CD69-negative, CD45RO-high. The immunoSEQ assay was version 4, run in survey mode. Data came from immunoSEQ multiplex PCR; TCRdb stores just in-frame clones and leaves some out. Of tens of thousands of clones listed, under 80% were seen once; the top ten hold roughly 1.7%. Trimming removed 0 bases at V and 9 bases at J, with 6 bases between. This CDR3 comprises 12 residues. From germline, CDR1 is WSHSY and CDR2 SAAADI. Note on this clone: Its antigen is undetermined.

This rearrangement joins TRBV10-2 to TRBJ2-1, with D tentatively TRBD1 or TRBD2 (5 bases each). This sample comprised CD4+ T cells sorted from PBMCs after approximately 19-hour stimulation, obtained from a patient who received antiretroviral therapy. This sequence was found in an adult man with HIV who was CMV-seropositive. Here the CDR3 reads CASSESRGEQFF. CDR3 in DNA: TGCGCCAGCAGTGAGTCGAGGGGTGAGCAGTTCTTC.